This is a list of T cell receptor beta chains from one sample in a study of cytotoxic CD8 clonotypes in ibrutinib-treated CLL. Sequencing used immunoSEQ multiplex PCR; TCRdb keeps in-frame clones, though not all of them. The sample gives about 22,000 clones, roughly 75% of which show up once; under 8.5% is in the top ten. Sequencing was performed on PBMCs, taken before ibrutinib treatment. Receptors were obtained from a human donor with chronic lymphocytic leukemia. The CDR3 runs from the conserved cysteine through the conserved F or W. Fields, in order: J gene, V gene, clone size, CDR3 length, D gene, CDR3 protein, CDR3 DNA. A D gene is named only where the DNA matches it firmly. Clone size is not always given. Where it is, it says once, few, many or a class for expanded clones.

TRBJ2-1 | TRBV5-1 | medium-sized | 13 | NA | CASSPGSFNEQFF | TGCGCCAGCAGCCCCGGGAGCTTCAATGAGCAGTTCTTC
TRBJ2-7 | TRBV2 | NA | 13 | TRBD1 | CASSSRQGSEQYF | TGTGCCAGCAGCTCGAGACAGGGATCCGAGCAGTACTTC
TRBJ2-7 | TRBV27 | NA | 15 | TRBD1 | CASSSPGQVSYEQYF | TGTGCCAGCAGTTCACCGGGACAGGTTTCGTACGAGCAGTACTTC
TRBJ1-1 | TRBV19 | NA | 16 | NA | CASSLPLGGRNTEAFF | TGTGCCAGTAGTCTACCTCTCGGGGGAAGAAACACTGAAGCTTTCTTT
TRBJ2-1 | TRBV7-2 | NA | 15 | NA | CASSLKQSSYNEQFF | TGTGCCAGCAGCTTAAAGCAGAGCTCCTACAATGAGCAGTTCTTC
TRBJ1-3 | TRBV18 | NA | 15 | TRBD1 | CASWTGVNAGNTIYF | TGTGCCAGCTGGACAGGGGTAAACGCTGGAAACACCATATATTTT
TRBJ1-2 | TRBV7-9 | NA | 15 | NA | CASSFSRQDSYGYTF | TGTGCCAGCAGCTTTAGTCGGCAGGACAGCTATGGCTACACCTTC
TRBJ1-5 | TRBV2 | NA | 16 | TRBD1 | CASSGLGTESNQPQHF | TGTGCCAGCAGTGGTTTAGGGACAGAAAGCAATCAGCCCCAGCATTTT
TRBJ2-1 | TRBV5-1 | NA | 16 | TRBD2 | CASSVGRVARAPEQFF | TGCGCCAGCAGCGTGGGGAGGGTCGCCAGGGCCCCTGAGCAGTTCTTC
TRBJ1-1 | TRBV9 | NA | 14 | TRBD1 | CASSVTGRNTEAFF | TGTGCCAGCAGCGTGACAGGGAGGAACACTGAAGCTTTCTTT
TRBJ2-1 | TRBV4-1 | NA | 17 | NA | CASSQDSRGSSYNEQFF | TGCGCCAGCAGCCAAGACTCGCGGGGCAGCTCCTACAATGAGCAGTTCTTC
TRBJ2-3 | TRBV7-9 | few | 13 | NA | CASSPAYTDTQYF | TGTGCCAGCAGCCCAGCGTACACAGATACGCAGTATTTT
TRBJ1-5 | TRBV27 | NA | 14 | TRBD1 | CASSDRGGNQPQHF | TGTGCCAGCAGCGACAGGGGAGGCAATCAGCCCCAGCATTTT
TRBJ2-1 | TRBV19 | NA | 15 | NA | CASTPTTYSYNEQFF | TGTGCCAGTACCCCGACTACCTACTCCTACAATGAGCAGTTCTTC
TRBJ2-5 | TRBV6-6 | NA | 14 | NA | CASSYLTEQETQYF | TGTGCCAGCAGTTACCTGACGGAGCAAGAGACCCAGTACTTC
TRBJ1-1 | TRBV7-2 | NA | 14 | NA | CASSLFRSGTEAFF | TGTGCCAGCAGCTTGTTCCGCAGTGGCACTGAAGCTTTCTTT
TRBJ1-4 | TRBV19 | NA | 15 | NA | CASSIGGTDNEKLFF | TGTGCCAGTAGTATCGGTGGGACGGATAATGAAAAACTGTTTTTT
TRBJ1-3 | TRBV7-8 | NA | 14 | TRBD1 | CASSLTGSGNTIYF | TGTGCCAGCAGCTTGACAGGGTCCGGAAACACCATATATTTT